Here is one T cell receptor beta chain with its context. Antigen specificity is unknown. The table came from immunoSEQ multiplex PCR; TCRdb's copy has only in-frame clones and leaves some out. The data hold 70,000 to 85,000 clones, with roughly 90% observed a single time. This sample stems from a study of OX40 agonist ivuxolimab in advanced cancers. Findings of the study overall: Expanded clones tended on average to be more numerous among CD8+ T cells than CD4+.

Trimming removed 2 bases from V and 5 bases from J, with 14 bases in between. The CDR3 is 15 amino acids. CDR1 and CDR2 from the germline V gene are MNHEY and SMNVEV (reference sequence). This chain links TRBV27 with TRBJ2-3; TRBD1 is a possible D gene (7 bases). The clonotype was recovered from an adult with an advanced solid tumor such as melanoma, head and neck, liver or kidney cancer. The material was CD4+ or CD8+ T cells sorted from blood, obtained in a trial of the OX40 agonist ivuxolimab. The CDR3 loop reads CASSLRGTAKDTQYF. Written as DNA, the CDR3 is TGTGCCAGCAGTTTACGGGGGACAGCTAAAGATACGCAGTATTTT.